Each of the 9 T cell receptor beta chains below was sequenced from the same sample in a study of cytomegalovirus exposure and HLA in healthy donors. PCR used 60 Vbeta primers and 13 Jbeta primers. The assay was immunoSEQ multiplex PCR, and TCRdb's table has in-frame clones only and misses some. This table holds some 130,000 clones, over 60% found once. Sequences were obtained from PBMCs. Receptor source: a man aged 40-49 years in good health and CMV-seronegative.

CDR3 nucleotides: TGTGCCTGGAGTGTGGGAGGGGGACCCGGCTCCTACAATGAGCAGTTCTTC. Translation: CAWSVGGGPGSYNEQFF. The gene calls are TRBV30 and TRBJ2-1, with D maybe TRBD2 (7 bases). V was pared by 0 bases and J by 0 bases, with 15 bases between. The germline gives CDR1 GTSNPN, CDR2 SVGIG (reference sequence). The length of the CDR3 is 17 residues.

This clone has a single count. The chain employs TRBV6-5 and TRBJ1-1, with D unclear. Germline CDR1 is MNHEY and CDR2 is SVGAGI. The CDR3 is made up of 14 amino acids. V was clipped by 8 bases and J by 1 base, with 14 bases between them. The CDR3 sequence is CASGFRTSNTEAFF. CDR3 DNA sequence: TGTGCCAGCGGCTTTCGGACTTCGAACACTGAAGCTTTCTTT.

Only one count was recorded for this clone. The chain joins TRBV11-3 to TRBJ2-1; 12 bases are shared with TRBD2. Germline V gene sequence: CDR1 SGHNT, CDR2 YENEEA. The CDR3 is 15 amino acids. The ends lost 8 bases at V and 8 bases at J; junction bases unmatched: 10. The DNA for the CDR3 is TGTGCCAGCCGGGCTAGCGGGGGGGGGATGGATGAGCAGTTCTTC. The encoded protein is CASRASGGGMDEQFF.

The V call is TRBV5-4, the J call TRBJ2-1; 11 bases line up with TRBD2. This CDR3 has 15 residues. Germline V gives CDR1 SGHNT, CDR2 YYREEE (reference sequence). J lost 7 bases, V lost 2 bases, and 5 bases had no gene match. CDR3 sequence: CASSFRLAGRNEQFF. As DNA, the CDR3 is TGTGCCAGCAGCTTCAGACTAGCGGGGCGAAATGAGCAGTTCTTC.

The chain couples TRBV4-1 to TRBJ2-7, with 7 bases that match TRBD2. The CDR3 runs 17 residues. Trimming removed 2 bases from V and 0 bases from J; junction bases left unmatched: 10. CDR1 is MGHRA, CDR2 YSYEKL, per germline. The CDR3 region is CASSQNLGTTSSYEQYF. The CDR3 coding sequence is TGCGCCAGCAGCCAAAACCTTGGGACTACTAGCTCCTACGAGCAGTACTTC.

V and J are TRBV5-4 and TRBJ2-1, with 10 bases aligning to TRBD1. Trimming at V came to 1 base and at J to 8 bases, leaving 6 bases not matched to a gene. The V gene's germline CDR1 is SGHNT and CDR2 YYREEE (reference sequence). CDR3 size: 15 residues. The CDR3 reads CASSLRDRGWHEQFF. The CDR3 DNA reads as TGTGCCAGCAGCTTGCGGGACAGGGGATGGCATGAGCAGTTCTTC.

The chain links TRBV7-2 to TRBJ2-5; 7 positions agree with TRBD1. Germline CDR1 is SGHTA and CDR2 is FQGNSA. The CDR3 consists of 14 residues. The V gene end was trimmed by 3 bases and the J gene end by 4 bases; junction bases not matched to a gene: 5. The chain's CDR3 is CASSFQTGSETQYF. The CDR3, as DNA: TGTGCCAGCAGCTTCCAGACAGGGTCAGAGACCCAGTACTTC.

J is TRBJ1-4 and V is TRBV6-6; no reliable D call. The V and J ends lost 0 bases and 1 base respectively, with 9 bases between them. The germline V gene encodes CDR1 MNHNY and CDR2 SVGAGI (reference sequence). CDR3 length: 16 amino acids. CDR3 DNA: TGTGCCAGCAGTTACTCGCGGGTGGGAACTAATGAAAAACTGTTTTTT. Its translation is CASSYSRVGTNEKLFF.

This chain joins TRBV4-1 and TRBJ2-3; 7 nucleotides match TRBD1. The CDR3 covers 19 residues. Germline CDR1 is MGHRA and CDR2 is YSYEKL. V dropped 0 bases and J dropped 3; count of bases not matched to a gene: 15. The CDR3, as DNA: TGCGCCAGCAGCCAAGATGACTGGTCTGGGCAGGGGGAAACAGATACGCAGTATTTT. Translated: CASSQDDWSGQGETDTQYF.